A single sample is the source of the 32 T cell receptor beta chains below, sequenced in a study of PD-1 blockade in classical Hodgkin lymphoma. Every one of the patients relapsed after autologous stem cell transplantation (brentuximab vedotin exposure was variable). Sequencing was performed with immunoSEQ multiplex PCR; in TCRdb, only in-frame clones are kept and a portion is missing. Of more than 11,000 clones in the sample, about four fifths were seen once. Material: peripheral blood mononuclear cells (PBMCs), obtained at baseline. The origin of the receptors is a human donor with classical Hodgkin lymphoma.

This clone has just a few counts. DNA for the CDR3: TGTGCCAGCAGCGTGGGGGTCCAAAATGAAAAACTGTTTTTT. This sequence encodes CASSVGVQNEKLFF. The chain employs TRBV9 and TRBJ1-4, with a possible D match to TRBD1 (5 bases). CDR1 is SGDLS and CDR2 is YYNGEE in the germline V gene. V shed 2 bases and J shed 5 bases, with 10 bases lying between them. This CDR3 comprises 14 residues.

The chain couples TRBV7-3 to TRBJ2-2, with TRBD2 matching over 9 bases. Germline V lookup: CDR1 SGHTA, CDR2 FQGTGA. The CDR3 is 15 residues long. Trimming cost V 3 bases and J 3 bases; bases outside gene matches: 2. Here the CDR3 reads CASSFTSGYTGELFF. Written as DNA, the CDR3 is TGTGCCAGCAGCTTTACTAGCGGGTACACCGGGGAGCTGTTTTTT.

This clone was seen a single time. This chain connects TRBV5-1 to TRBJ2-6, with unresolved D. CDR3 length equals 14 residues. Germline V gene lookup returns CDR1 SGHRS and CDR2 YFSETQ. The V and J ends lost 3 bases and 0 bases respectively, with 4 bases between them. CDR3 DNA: TGCGCCAGCAGCTCAGGCTCTGGGGCCAACGTCCTGACTTTC. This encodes CASSSGSGANVLTF.

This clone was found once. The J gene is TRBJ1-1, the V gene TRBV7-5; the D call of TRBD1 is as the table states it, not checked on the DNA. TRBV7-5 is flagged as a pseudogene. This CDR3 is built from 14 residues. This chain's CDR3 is CVRSLDRGPTEAFF. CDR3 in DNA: TGTGTCAGAAGCTTAGACAGGGGACCCACTGAAGCTTTCTTT.

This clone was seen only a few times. The CDR3 here is CASSLGGSGLNEQFF. In DNA, the CDR3 is TGTGCCAGCAGCTTGGGGGGAAGCGGTCTCAATGAGCAGTTCTTC. The J gene is TRBJ2-1, the V gene TRBV5-6; D possibly corresponds to TRBD2 (5 bases). The CDR3 is 15 residues long. Germline loops: CDR1 SGHDT, CDR2 YYEEEE. Deletions cut 0 bases from V and 6 bases from J, with 13 bases between.

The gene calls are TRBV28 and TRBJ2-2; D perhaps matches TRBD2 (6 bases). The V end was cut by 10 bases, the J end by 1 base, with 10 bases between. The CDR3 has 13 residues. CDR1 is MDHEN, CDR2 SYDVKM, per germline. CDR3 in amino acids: CATPGRNTGELFF. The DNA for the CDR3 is TGTGCCACCCCCGGGAGGAACACCGGGGAGCTGTTTTTT.

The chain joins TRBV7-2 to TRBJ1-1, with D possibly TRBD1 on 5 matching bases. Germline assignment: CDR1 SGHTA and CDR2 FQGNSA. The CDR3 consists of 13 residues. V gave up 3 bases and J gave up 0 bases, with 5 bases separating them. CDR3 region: CASSLDMNTEAFF. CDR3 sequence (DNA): TGTGCCAGCAGCTTGGACATGAACACTGAAGCTTTCTTT.

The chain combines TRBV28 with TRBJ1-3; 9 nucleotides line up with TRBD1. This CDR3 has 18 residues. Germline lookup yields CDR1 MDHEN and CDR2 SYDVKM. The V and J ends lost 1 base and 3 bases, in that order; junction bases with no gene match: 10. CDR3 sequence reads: CASSLSLGTGIGGNTIYF. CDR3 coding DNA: TGTGCCAGCAGTTTATCCTTAGGGACAGGGATAGGTGGAAACACCATATATTTT.

The CDR3 is CASSVGGAGGQETQYF. In DNA form, the CDR3 reads TGTGCCAGCAGCGTAGGTGGAGCGGGGGGGCAAGAGACCCAGTACTTC. The rearrangement uses TRBV9 and TRBJ2-5; 10 bases line up with TRBD2. Per germline, CDR1 SGDLS and CDR2 YYNGEE. The V and J ends lost 0 bases and 2 bases, in that order; junction bases with no gene match: 4. CDR3 size: 16 residues.

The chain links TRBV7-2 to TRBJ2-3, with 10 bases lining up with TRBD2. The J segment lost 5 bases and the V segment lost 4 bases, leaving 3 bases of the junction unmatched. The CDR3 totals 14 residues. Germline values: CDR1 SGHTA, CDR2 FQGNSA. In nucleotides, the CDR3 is TGTGCCAGCAGCTCCGGACTAGCGGAAGATACGCAGTATTTT. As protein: CASSSGLAEDTQYF.

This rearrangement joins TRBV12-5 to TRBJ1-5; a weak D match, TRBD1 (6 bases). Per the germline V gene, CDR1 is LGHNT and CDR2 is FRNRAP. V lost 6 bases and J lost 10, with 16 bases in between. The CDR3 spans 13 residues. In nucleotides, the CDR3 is TGTGCTAGTGGCCCTCAGGGGTCGAGCCCCCAGCATTTT. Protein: CASGPQGSSPQHF.

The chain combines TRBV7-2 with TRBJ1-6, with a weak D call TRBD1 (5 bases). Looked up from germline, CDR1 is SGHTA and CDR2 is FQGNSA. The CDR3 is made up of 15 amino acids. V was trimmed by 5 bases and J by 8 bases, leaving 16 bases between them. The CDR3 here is CASSPGLRRDSPLHF. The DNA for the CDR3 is TGTGCCAGCAGCCCGGGACTCCGACGGGATTCACCCCTCCACTTT.

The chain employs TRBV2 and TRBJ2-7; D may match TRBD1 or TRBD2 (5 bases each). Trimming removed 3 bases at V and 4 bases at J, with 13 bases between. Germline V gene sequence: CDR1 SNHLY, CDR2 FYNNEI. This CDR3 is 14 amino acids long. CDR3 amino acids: CASSDHGGPYEQYF. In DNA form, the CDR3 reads TGTGCCAGCAGTGACCATGGGGGACCTTACGAGCAGTACTTC.

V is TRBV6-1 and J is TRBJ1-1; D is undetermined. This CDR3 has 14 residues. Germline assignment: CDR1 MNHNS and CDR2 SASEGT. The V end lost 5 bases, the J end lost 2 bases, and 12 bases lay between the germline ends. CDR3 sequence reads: CASSTGSTNTEAFF. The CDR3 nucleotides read TGTGCCAGCAGTACCGGGTCCACTAACACTGAAGCTTTCTTT.

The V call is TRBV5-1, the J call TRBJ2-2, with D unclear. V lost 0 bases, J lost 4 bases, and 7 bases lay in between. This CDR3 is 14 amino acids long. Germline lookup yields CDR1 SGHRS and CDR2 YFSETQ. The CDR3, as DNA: TGCGCCAGCAGCTTGGAACTGGCCACCGGGGAGCTGTTTTTT. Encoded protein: CASSLELATGELFF.

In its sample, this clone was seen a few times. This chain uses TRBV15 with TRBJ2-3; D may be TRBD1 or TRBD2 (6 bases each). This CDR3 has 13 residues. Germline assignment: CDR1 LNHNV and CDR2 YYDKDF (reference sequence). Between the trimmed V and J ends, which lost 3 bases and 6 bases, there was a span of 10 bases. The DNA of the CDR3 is TGTGCCACCAGCAGGGAGGGGGTGGATACGCAGTATTTT. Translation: CATSREGVDTQYF.

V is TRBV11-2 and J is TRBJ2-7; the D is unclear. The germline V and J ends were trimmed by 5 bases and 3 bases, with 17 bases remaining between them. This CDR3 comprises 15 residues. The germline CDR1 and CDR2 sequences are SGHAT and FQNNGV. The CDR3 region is CASSPDSSRGYEQYF. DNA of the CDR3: TGTGCCAGCAGCCCAGACTCCTCCAGAGGCTACGAGCAGTACTTC.

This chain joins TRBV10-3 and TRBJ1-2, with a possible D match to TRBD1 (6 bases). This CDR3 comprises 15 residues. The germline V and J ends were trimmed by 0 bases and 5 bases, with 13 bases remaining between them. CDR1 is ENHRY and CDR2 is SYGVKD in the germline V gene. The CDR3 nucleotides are TGTGCCATCAGTGAGTCGGGGGGCGCCGGGTATGGCTACACCTTC. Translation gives CAISESGGAGYGYTF.

This CDR3 is CASSSSPDTEAFF. The CDR3, as DNA: TGTGCCAGCAGCTCAAGCCCGGACACTGAAGCTTTCTTT. This sequence joins TRBV7-8 and TRBJ1-1; D remains ambiguous. Between the trimmed V and J ends, which lost 4 bases and 3 bases, there was a span of 9 bases. CDR3 length: 13 residues. The germline CDR1 and CDR2 sequences are SGHVS and FQNEAQ.

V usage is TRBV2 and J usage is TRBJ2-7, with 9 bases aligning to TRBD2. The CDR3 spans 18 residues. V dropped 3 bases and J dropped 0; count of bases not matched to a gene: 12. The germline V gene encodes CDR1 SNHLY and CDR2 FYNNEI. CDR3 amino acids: CASSDMVGQRGDSYEQYF. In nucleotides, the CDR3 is TGTGCCAGCAGTGATATGGTCGGACAGCGGGGGGACTCCTACGAGCAGTACTTC.

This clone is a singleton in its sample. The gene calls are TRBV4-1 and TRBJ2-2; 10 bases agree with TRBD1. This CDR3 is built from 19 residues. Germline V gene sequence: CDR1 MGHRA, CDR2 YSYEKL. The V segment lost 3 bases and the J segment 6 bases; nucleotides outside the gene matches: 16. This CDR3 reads CASSHYTTSGTGEAGELFF. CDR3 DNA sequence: TGCGCCAGCAGCCACTATACAACGTCGGGGACAGGGGAGGCCGGGGAGCTGTTTTTT.

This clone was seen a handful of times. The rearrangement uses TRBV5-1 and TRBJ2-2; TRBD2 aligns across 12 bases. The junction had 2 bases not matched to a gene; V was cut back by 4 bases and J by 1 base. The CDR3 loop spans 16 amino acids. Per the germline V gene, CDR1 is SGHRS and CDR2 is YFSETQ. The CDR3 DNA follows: TGCGCCAGCAGCCGGACTAGCGGGGTGAACACCGGGGAGCTGTTTTTT. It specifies CASSRTSGVNTGELFF.

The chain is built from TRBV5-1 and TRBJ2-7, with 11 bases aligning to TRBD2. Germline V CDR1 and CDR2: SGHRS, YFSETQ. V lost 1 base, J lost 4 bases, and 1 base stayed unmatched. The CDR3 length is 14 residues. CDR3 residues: CASSLLAGGYEQYF. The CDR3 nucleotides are TGCGCCAGCAGCTTGCTAGCGGGGGGTTACGAGCAGTACTTC.

Here the CDR3 DNA reads TGTGCCAGCAGTGAAGAGGCGGGTAGTATCACTGAAGCTTTCTTT. Its translation: CASSEEAGSITEAFF. This rearrangement joins TRBV6-1 to TRBJ1-1; D is ambiguous. V was cut by 1 base and J by 4 bases, with 13 bases left in between. The CDR3 extends over 15 amino acids. CDR1 MNHNS and CDR2 SASEGT come from the germline V gene.

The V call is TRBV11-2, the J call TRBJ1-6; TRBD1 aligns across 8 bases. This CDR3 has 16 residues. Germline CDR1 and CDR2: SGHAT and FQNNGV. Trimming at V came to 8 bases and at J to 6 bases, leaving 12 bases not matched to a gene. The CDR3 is CASRRTGTGTNSPLHF. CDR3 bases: TGTGCCAGCCGAAGGACCGGGACAGGCACTAATTCACCCCTCCACTTT.

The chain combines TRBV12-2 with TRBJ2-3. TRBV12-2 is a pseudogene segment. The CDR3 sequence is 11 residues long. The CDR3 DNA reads TGTGCAAGTCGCTTGACAGATACGCAGTATTTT. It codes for CASRLTDTQYF.

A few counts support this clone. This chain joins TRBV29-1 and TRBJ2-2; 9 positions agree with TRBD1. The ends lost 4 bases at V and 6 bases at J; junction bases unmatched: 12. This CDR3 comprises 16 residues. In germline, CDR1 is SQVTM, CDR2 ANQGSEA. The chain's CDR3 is CSVGRNRDRVSGELFF. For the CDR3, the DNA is TGCAGCGTTGGGAGAAATAGGGACAGGGTTTCCGGGGAGCTGTTTTTT.

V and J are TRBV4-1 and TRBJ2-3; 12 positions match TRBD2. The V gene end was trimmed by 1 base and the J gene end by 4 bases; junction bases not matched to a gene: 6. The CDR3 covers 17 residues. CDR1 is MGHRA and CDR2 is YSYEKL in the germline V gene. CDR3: CASSQALTSGGSDTQYF. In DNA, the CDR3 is TGCGCCAGCAGCCAAGCCTTAACTAGCGGGGGGTCAGATACGCAGTATTTT.

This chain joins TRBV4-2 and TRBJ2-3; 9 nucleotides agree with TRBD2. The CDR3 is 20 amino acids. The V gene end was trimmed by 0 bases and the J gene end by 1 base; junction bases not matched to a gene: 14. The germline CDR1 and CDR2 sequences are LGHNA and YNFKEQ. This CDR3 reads CASSQDRERGVGRGTDTQYF. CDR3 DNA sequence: TGTGCCAGCAGCCAAGATAGAGAGCGGGGGGTCGGTCGTGGCACAGATACGCAGTATTTT.

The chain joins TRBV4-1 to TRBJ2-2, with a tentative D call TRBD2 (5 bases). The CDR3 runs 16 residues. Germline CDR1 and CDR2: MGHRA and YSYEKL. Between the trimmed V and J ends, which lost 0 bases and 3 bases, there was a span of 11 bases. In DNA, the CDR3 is TGCGCCAGCAGCCAAGATGGACTTGGGGACACCGGGGAGCTGTTTTTT. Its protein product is CASSQDGLGDTGELFF.

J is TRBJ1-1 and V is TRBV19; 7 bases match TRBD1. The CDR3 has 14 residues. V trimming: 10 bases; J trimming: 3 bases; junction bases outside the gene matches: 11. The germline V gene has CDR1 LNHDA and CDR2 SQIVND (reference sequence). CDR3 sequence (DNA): TGTGCCACTCGAGAGACAGGGTTCGACACTGAAGCTTTCTTT. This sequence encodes CATRETGFDTEAFF.

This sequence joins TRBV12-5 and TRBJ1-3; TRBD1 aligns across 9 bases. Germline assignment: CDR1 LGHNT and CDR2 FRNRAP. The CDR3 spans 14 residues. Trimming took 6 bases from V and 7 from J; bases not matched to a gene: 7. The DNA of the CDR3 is TGTGCTAGTGGGTCGGGACAGGGCCTTAACACCATATATTTT. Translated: CASGSGQGLNTIYF. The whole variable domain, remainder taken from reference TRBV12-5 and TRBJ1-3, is DARVTQTPRHKVTEMGQEVTMRCQPILGHNTVFWYRQTMMQGLELLAYFRNRAPLDDSGMPKDRFSAEMPDATLATLKIQPSEPRDSAVYFCASGSGQGLNTIYFGEGSWLTVV.